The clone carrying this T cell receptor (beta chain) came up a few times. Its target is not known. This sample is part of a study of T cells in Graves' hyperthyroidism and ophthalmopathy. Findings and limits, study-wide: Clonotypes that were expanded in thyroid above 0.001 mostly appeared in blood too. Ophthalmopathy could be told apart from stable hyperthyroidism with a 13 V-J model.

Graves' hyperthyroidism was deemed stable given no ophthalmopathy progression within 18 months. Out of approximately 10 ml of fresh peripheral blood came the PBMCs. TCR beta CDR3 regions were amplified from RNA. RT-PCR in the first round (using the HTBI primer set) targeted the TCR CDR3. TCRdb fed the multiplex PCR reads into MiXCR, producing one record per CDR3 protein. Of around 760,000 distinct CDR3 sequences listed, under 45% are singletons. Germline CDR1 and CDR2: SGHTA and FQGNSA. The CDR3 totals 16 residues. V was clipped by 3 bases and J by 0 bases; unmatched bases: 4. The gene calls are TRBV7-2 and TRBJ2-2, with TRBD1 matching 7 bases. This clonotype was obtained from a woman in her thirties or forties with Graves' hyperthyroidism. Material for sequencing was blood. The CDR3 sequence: CASSLMGTANTGELFF. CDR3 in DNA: TGTGCCAGCAGCTTGATGGGGACAGCGAACACCGGGGAGCTGTTTTTT.